These T cell receptor beta chains were read from a single sample in a study of early T cells in non-severe SARS-CoV-2 infection. TCRdb re-analysed the 5' RACE reads in MiXCR, keeping a single row per CDR3 protein. This table holds about 58,000 distinct CDR3 sequences, roughly 13% found once. The sample comprised whole blood. These receptors were obtained from an adult who was a healthcare worker with PCR-confirmed SARS-CoV-2 infection or an uninfected control (not recorded which). Each CDR3 is given without its conserved first and last residue.

V: TRBV9; J: TRBJ1-1; CDR3: ASSVGQAANTEAF
V: TRBV21-1; J: TRBJ2-7; CDR3: ASSKVDPEQY
V: TRBV18; J: TRBJ2-2; CDR3: ASSGTGTATGELF
V: TRBV10-2; J: TRBJ1-5; CDR3: ASSGGSQPQH
V: TRBV10-3; J: TRBJ1-1; CDR3: AISEGPVNTEAF
V: TRBV10-1; J: TRBJ2-2; CDR3: ASSRDPWNTGELF
V: TRBV3-1; J: TRBJ2-6; CDR3: ASSQGRAGANVLT
V: TRBV7-8; J: TRBJ1-6; CDR3: ASSQQDSPGSPLH
V: TRBV25-1; J: TRBJ1-1; CDR3: ASSGRTGTTEAF
V: TRBV4-2; J: TRBJ1-1; CDR3: ASSQQGAGTEAF
V: TRBV10-3; J: TRBJ1-1; CDR3: AISESQDLNTEAF
V: TRBV7-2; J: TRBJ1-1; CDR3: ASSPSGQITEAF
V: TRBV18; J: TRBJ1-1; CDR3: ASSYNGQGAEAF
V: TRBV20-1; J: TRBJ2-7; CDR3: SARGRFAYEQY
V: TRBV29-1; J: TRBJ2-5; CDR3: SVEPGGIVETQY
V: TRBV7-2; J: TRBJ2-3; CDR3: ASSPQGLSTDTQY
V: TRBV3-1; J: TRBJ1-2; CDR3: ASSIGAGYGYT
V: TRBV7-8; J: TRBJ1-4; CDR3: ASTLRGTNEKLF
V: TRBV7-6; J: TRBJ1-2; CDR3: ASSLNRIEGYT
V: TRBV29-1; J: TRBJ2-7; CDR3: SVQTGNYPYEQY
V: TRBV7-9; J: TRBJ2-2; CDR3: ASSPRDTGELF
V: TRBV10-3; J: TRBJ2-7; CDR3: AITREEGRSYEQY
V: TRBV6-6; J: TRBJ1-5; CDR3: ASSSAGVSSNQPQH
V: TRBV6-5; J: TRBJ1-2; CDR3: ASSYSGEGYT
V: TRBV7-8; J: TRBJ2-5; CDR3: ASSQIQETQY